These 18 T cell receptor beta chains came from one sample sequenced in a study of T cell responses to AZD1222 COVID-19 vaccine. Sequenced by immunoSEQ multiplex PCR; TCRdb stores in-frame clones only, minus some. The sample has about 100,000 clones, around nine tenths seen once; the top ten hold 15%. Material: peripheral blood, obtained on day 0 of AZD1222 vaccination. The source is an adult in good health.

This clone occurred once. The rearrangement joins TRBV20-1 to TRBJ2-5; 8 bases line up with TRBD2. The CDR3 runs to 15 residues. Germline CDR1 reads DFQATT; CDR2 reads SNEGSKA (reference sequence). Trimming took 3 bases from V and 5 from J; bases not matched to a gene: 11. CDR3 coding DNA: TGCAGTGCTAGTTCGGGGGGGGCCGAAGAGGAGACCCAGTACTTC. Amino acid sequence: CSASSGGAEEETQYF.

V gene TRBV5-4 combines with J gene TRBJ1-1; no clear D. The CDR3 contains 13 residues. V was pared by 3 bases and J by 3 bases, with 9 bases between. From germline, CDR1 is SGHNT and CDR2 YYREEE (reference sequence). As DNA, the CDR3 is TGTGCCAGCAGCTCCCCGGGTGACACTGAAGCTTTCTTT. This gives the protein CASSSPGDTEAFF.

V is TRBV5-1 and J is TRBJ1-1; 7 bases align to TRBD1. Germline V gives CDR1 SGHRS, CDR2 YFSETQ. V was pared by 2 bases and J by 5 bases, with 6 bases of the junction left unmatched. CDR3 size: 14 residues. The CDR3 DNA is TGCGCCAGCAGCTTTAGGGGGCAGGGAACTGAAGCTTTCTTT. This gives the protein CASSFRGQGTEAFF.

This chain connects TRBV3-1 (or the pseudogene TRBV3-2) to TRBJ2-1, with 8 bases identical to TRBD2. CDR3 length equals 19 residues. With V trimmed by 2 bases and J by 2 bases, 14 bases remained unmatched. Germline lookup yields CDR1 LGHDT and CDR2 YNNKEL (reference sequence). The CDR3 region is CASSQYRASGLAPYNEQFF. CDR3 sequence (DNA): TGTGCCAGCAGCCAATATCGTGCGTCAGGACTAGCTCCCTACAATGAGCAGTTCTTC.

The chain recombines TRBV7-2 with TRBJ2-7; TRBD2 matches 8 bases. The CDR3 spans 14 residues. J lost 3 bases, V lost 7 bases, and 8 bases had no gene match. Germline CDR1 reads SGHTA; CDR2 reads FQGNSA. The CDR3 spells CASKRGQGGYEQYF. The CDR3 nucleotides are TGTGCCAGCAAGCGGGGGCAGGGAGGCTACGAGCAGTACTTC.

CDR3 amino acids: CASSYSDPPGADTEAFF. CDR3 bases: TGTGCCAGCAGTTACTCCGACCCCCCAGGGGCCGACACTGAAGCTTTCTTT. J is TRBJ1-1 and V is TRBV6-2 or TRBV6-3; D is possibly TRBD1 (6 bases). V shed 0 bases and J shed 3 bases, with 17 bases lying between them. Germline V gene sequence: CDR1 MNHEY, CDR2 SVGEGT. The CDR3 loop spans 17 amino acids.

The chain combines TRBV6-5 with TRBJ2-3; 7 bases are shared with TRBD2. Losses at the gene ends were 6 bases for V and 1 base for J; bases not matched to a gene: 4. This CDR3 spans 14 amino acids. CDR1 and CDR2 from the germline V gene are MNHEY and SVGAGI. In DNA, the CDR3 is TGTGCCAGCAGCCGGGACTACCGCACAGATACGCAGTATTTT. Its protein is CASSRDYRTDTQYF.

The J gene is TRBJ2-7, the V gene TRBV5-4; 8 nucleotides agree with TRBD1. Germline V gives CDR1 SGHNT, CDR2 YYREEE (reference sequence). There are 15 residues in the CDR3. J gave up 3 bases and V 4 bases, and 9 bases lay outside the gene matches. The CDR3 coding sequence is TGTGCCAGCAGCCGACCGGGACAGGAGTACTACGAGCAGTACTTC. This translates into CASSRPGQEYYEQYF.

CDR3 amino acids: CASSIGTAGDSPLHF. For the CDR3, the DNA is TGCGCCAGCAGCATAGGGACAGCCGGCGATTCACCCCTCCACTTT. This chain connects TRBV5-1 to TRBJ1-6, with TRBD1 matching over 7 bases. V was pared by 4 bases and J by 8 bases, with 9 bases of the junction left unmatched. The CDR3 totals 15 residues. Germline V CDR1 and CDR2: SGHRS, YFSETQ. The whole variable domain, filled in from reference TRBV5-1 and TRBJ1-6, reads KAGVTQTPRYLIKTRGQQVTLSCSPISGHRSVSWYQQTPGQGLQFLFEYFSETQRNKGNFPGRFSGRQFSNSRSEMNVSTLELGDSALYLCASSIGTAGDSPLHFGNGTRLTVT.

The chain couples TRBV11-2 to TRBJ2-7; a possible D gene is TRBD1 (5 bases). V was shortened by 5 bases and J by 6 bases, with 20 bases between the two germline ends. The CDR3 contains 15 residues. Germline V gene lookup returns CDR1 SGHAT and CDR2 FQNNGV. In nucleotides, the CDR3 is TGTGCCAGCAGCCCAGGATGGGGCAGTGGCTCCGAGCAGTACTTC. Translating it yields CASSPGWGSGSEQYF.

V gene TRBV11-3 combines with J gene TRBJ2-1; D remains unclear. The CDR3 length is 14 residues. V was trimmed by 5 bases and J by 6 bases, leaving 14 bases between them. Germline V CDR1 and CDR2: SGHNT, YENEEA. CDR3 sequence (DNA): TGTGCCAGCAGCAAACAACCAGGCCTCAATGAGCAGTTCTTC. Translating gives CASSKQPGLNEQFF.

The rearrangement joins TRBV4-1 to TRBJ1-1; maybe TRBD1 (5 bases). Trimming took off 1 base at V and 5 bases at J, with 14 bases between the two ends. Germline-derived CDR1 and CDR2 are MGHRA and YSYEKL. The CDR3 has 15 residues. CDR3 coding DNA: TGCGCCAGCAGCCAAGGGATGGGGGGTGGGACTGAAGCTTTCTTT. It yields the protein CASSQGMGGGTEAFF.

The rearrangement uses TRBV7-9 and TRBJ1-2; no definite D call. CDR1 SEHNR and CDR2 FQNEAQ come from the germline V gene (reference sequence). This CDR3 has 16 residues. V was pared by 11 bases and J by 3 bases, with 25 bases between. Here the CDR3 reads CADQPGTGSLDYGYTF. Here the CDR3 DNA reads TGTGCCGACCAACCTGGTACCGGAAGCCTGGACTATGGCTACACCTTC.

The chain uses TRBV27 and TRBJ2-7; 7 positions agree with TRBD1. With V trimmed by 6 bases and J by 2 bases, 4 bases remained unmatched. The CDR3 spans 13 residues. Germline CDR1 MNHEY, CDR2 SMNVEV (reference sequence). The CDR3 protein is CASRRTGTYEQYF. The CDR3 DNA follows: TGTGCCAGCAGGAGGACAGGAACCTACGAGCAGTACTTC.

This clone showed up just once. This sequence joins TRBV6-6 and TRBJ2-5; D is possibly TRBD2 (6 bases). V was cut by 2 bases and J by 4 bases, with 17 bases left in between. Germline CDR1 MNHNY, CDR2 SVGAGI (reference sequence). The CDR3 is made up of 16 amino acids. The CDR3 DNA is TGTGCCAGCAGTTACGGAGGGGCACGGGGCGGAGAGACCCAGTACTTC. It translates to CASSYGGARGGETQYF.

The V and J genes are TRBV7-2 and TRBJ2-7, with D perhaps TRBD1 (5 bases). Deletions cut 5 bases from V and 2 bases from J, with 16 bases between. Germline CDR1 is SGHTA and CDR2 is FQGNSA. The CDR3 contains 15 residues. CDR3 region: CASSPQGWRPYEQYF. The CDR3 DNA follows: TGTGCCAGCAGCCCCCAGGGATGGCGCCCCTACGAGCAGTACTTC.

This clone occurred once. V is TRBV19 and J is TRBJ1-4, with TRBD1 as a possible D gene (5 bases). Trimming shortened V by 9 bases and J by 7 bases, and 27 bases separated the two germline ends. The CDR3 runs 17 residues. CDR1 and CDR2 (germline): LNHDA, SQIVND (reference sequence). In nucleotides, the CDR3 is TGTGCCAGCACATGGGGCGGGTCCGGACCTGGGGCTGAAAAACTGTTTTTT. Translation: CASTWGGSGPGAEKLFF.

V is TRBV2 and J is TRBJ1-5, with D perhaps TRBD1 (6 bases). CDR1 is SNHLY and CDR2 is FYNNEI in the germline V gene. Trimming cost V 5 bases and J 2 bases, with 19 bases left between them. This CDR3 spans 17 amino acids. The CDR3 DNA reads TGTGCCAGCAGTCGGGGGGCTGGACAGCGGGGCAATCAGCCCCAGCATTTT. Translating gives CASSRGAGQRGNQPQHF.